This entry lists 15 T cell receptor beta chains sequenced from one sample in a study of identical twins. TCRdb re-analysed the 5' RACE reads in MiXCR, keeping a single row per CDR3 protein. The repertoire holds about 890,000 distinct CDR3 sequences, with 12% as singletons. These data are also associated with another study on yellow fever vaccine responses in identical twins.

Sequencing used PBMCs. All receptors come from a woman aged 18-29 years in good health.

The table lists this clonotype with a few counts. V usage is TRBV10-3 and J usage is TRBJ2-1, with TRBD2 matching over 13 bases. Germline CDR1 ENHRY, CDR2 SYGVKD. Trimming took 3 bases from V and 8 from J; bases not matched to a gene: 4. The CDR3 is made up of 15 amino acids. The CDR3 reads CAISEGLAGEHEQFF. DNA for the CDR3: TGTGCCATCAGTGAAGGACTAGCGGGAGAACATGAGCAGTTCTTC.

The rearrangement joins TRBV12-3 or TRBV12-4 to TRBJ2-7; D assignment may be TRBD1 or TRBD2 (5 bases each). This CDR3 is 13 amino acids long. V lost 6 bases, J lost 4 bases, and 13 bases lay in between. CDR3 residues: CASSAGTQYEQYF. The CDR3 bases are TGTGCCAGCAGCGCCGGGACGCAATACGAGCAGTACTTC.

This clonotype has only a few counts. The chain links TRBV11-3 to TRBJ2-2, with D perhaps matching TRBD1 (5 bases). The length of the CDR3 is 16 residues. CDR1 is SGHNT, CDR2 YENEEA, per germline. Deletions cut 1 base from V and 1 base from J, with 10 bases between. The CDR3 region is CASSLARVKNTGELFF. The CDR3 DNA reads TGTGCCAGCAGCTTAGCCAGGGTAAAGAACACCGGGGAGCTGTTTTTT. Complete variable domain (other parts from reference TRBV11-3 and TRBJ2-2): EAGVVQSPRYKIIEKKQPVAFWCNPISGHNTLYWYLQNLGQGPELLIRYENEEAVDDSQLPKDRFSAERLKGVDSTLKIQPAELGDSAVYLCASSLARVKNTGELFFGEGSRLTVL.

The chain combines TRBV2 with TRBJ1-1; tentative D call: TRBD1 (6 bases). Trimming removed 0 bases from V and 3 bases from J, with 11 bases in between. This CDR3 contains 15 residues. CDR1 SNHLY and CDR2 FYNNEI come from the germline V gene. The CDR3 loop is CASSEAGGGYTEAFF. DNA of the CDR3: TGTGCCAGCAGTGAAGCAGGAGGGGGGTACACTGAAGCTTTCTTT.

Ten or more counts support this clonotype. The chain combines TRBV7-2 with TRBJ2-2; TRBD1 aligns across 8 bases. Germline CDR1 SGHTA, CDR2 FQGNSA. This CDR3 has 17 amino acids. The trim removed 1 base at V and 5 bases at J, leaving 9 bases unmatched. The CDR3 sequence: CASSLGGSGQVTGELFF. The DNA for the CDR3 is TGTGCCAGCAGCTTAGGAGGGTCGGGACAGGTGACCGGGGAGCTGTTTTTT.

CDR3 nucleotide sequence: TGTGCCAGCAGTCCCGGGACAGGGAGCGTCCTGACTTTC. Protein product: CASSPGTGSVLTF. The chain combines TRBV27 with TRBJ2-6; 9 bases map to TRBD1. CDR1 and CDR2 (germline): MNHEY, SMNVEV (reference sequence). Trimming cost V 5 bases and J 12 bases; bases outside gene matches: 5. There are 13 residues in the CDR3. The entire variable domain, with the rest obtained from reference TRBV27 and TRBJ2-6, is as follows: EAQVTQNPRYLITVTGKKLTVTCSQNMNHEYMSWYRQDPGLGLRQIYYSMNVEVTDKGDVPEGYKVSRKEKRNFPLILESPSPNQTSLYFCASSPGTGSVLTFGAGSRLTVL.

For this clonotype: Just one base apart from a much larger clone, this may be a read error. Here the CDR3 omits its conserved ending phenylalanine or tryptophan, so a read error is the likely source. CDR3 coding DNA: TGCGCCAGCAGCCAAGCGGCAGGGGATGCTGGAAACACCATATATCTT. It specifies CASSQAAGDAGNTIYL. The chain carries TRBV4-1 and TRBJ1-3; weak D call: TRBD1 (6 bases). V lost 1 base and J 2 bases, leaving 12 bases between the germline ends. Germline CDR1 reads MGHRA; CDR2 reads YSYEKL. The CDR3 length is 16 residues.

This clonotype came up many times. This rearrangement joins TRBV6-2 or TRBV6-3 to TRBJ2-7; D remains ambiguous. Between the trimmed V and J ends, which lost 0 bases and 0 bases, there was a span of 9 bases. This CDR3 has 15 amino acids. Germline V gives CDR1 MNHEY, CDR2 SVGEGT. CDR3 bases: TGTGCCAGCAGTTACTCACGGCAGAGCTCCTACGAGCAGTACTTC. It translates to CASSYSRQSSYEQYF.

This clonotype was found a few times. The V gene is TRBV7-2, the J gene TRBJ1-1; D gene unclear. The CDR3 consists of 14 residues. Germline V gene data show CDR1 as SGHTA and CDR2 as FQGNSA. The V end was cut by 6 bases, the J end by 3 bases, with 14 bases between. In nucleotides, the CDR3 is TGTGCCAGCAGTTGGACCGCTAGTGACACTGAAGCTTTCTTT. This sequence encodes CASSWTASDTEAFF. Combining the CDR3 with reference TRBV7-2 and TRBJ1-1 gives the whole variable domain GAGVSQSPSNKVTEKGKDVELRCDPISGHTALYWYRQSLGQGLEFLIYFQGNSAPDKSGLPSDRFSAERTGGSVSTLTIQRTQQEDSAVYLCASSWTASDTEAFFGQGTRLTVV.

This clonotype was counted a few times. The rearrangement links TRBV4-1 to TRBJ2-1, with 9 bases fitting TRBD2. The V segment lost 0 bases and the J segment 0 bases; nucleotides outside the gene matches: 3. CDR1 and CDR2 from the germline V gene are MGHRA and YSYEKL. The CDR3 contains 17 residues. The CDR3 bases are TGCGCCAGCAGCCAAGAGCTAGCGGGGTACTCCTACAATGAGCAGTTCTTC. This sequence encodes CASSQELAGYSYNEQFF.

The V and J genes are TRBV11-2 and TRBJ2-1, with a weak D call TRBD2 (6 bases). Per germline, CDR1 SGHAT and CDR2 FQNNGV. The CDR3 runs 19 residues. The V end was cut by 0 bases, the J end by 6 bases, with 24 bases between. CDR3 in DNA: TGTGCCAGCAGCTTAGATCATGGAGTGGCGGGATACTTTCTCAATGAGCAGTTCTTC. Residues: CASSLDHGVAGYFLNEQFF.

In its sample, this clonotype was seen many times. The chain combines TRBV5-1 with TRBJ1-1; no clear D gene. CDR1 and CDR2 from the germline V gene are SGHRS and YFSETQ. The CDR3 is 13 residues long. The V gene lost 5 bases and the J gene lost 0 bases, with 8 bases spanning the gap. CDR3 region: CASRLDLNTEAFF. The CDR3 nucleotides are TGCGCCAGCAGACTGGACTTGAACACTGAAGCTTTCTTT.

This clonotype was picked up a small number of times. The chain carries TRBV10-2 and TRBJ2-6, with D maybe TRBD1 (5 bases). Trimming shortened V by 6 bases and J by 0 bases, and 12 bases separated the two germline ends. The CDR3 totals 16 residues. Germline assignment: CDR1 WSHSY and CDR2 SAAADI. As DNA, the CDR3 is TGCGCCAGCAGGGAAGGGGTCAGCTCTGGGGCCAACGTCCTGACTTTC. Translating it yields CASREGVSSGANVLTF.

In this sample, this clonotype turned up a few times. The rearrangement uses TRBV5-1 and TRBJ2-5, with TRBD2 identical over 15 bases. Germline CDR1 is SGHRS and CDR2 is YFSETQ. V dropped 1 base and J dropped 1; count of bases not matched to a gene: 2. The CDR3 runs 17 residues. The DNA for the CDR3 is TGCGCCAGCAGCTTGCCGGGACTAGCGGGAGGCCAAGAGACCCAGTACTTC. Protein sequence: CASSLPGLAGGQETQYF.

This chain uses TRBV29-1 with TRBJ2-7; 9 nucleotides match TRBD1. Looked up from germline, CDR1 is SQVTM and CDR2 is ANQGSEA. This CDR3 comprises 16 residues. The V segment lost 2 bases and the J segment 2 bases; nucleotides outside the gene matches: 10. CDR3 nucleotide sequence: TGCAGCGTTGAACCCCTGGGACAGGGATCCACCTACGAGCAGTACTTC. The encoded protein is CSVEPLGQGSTYEQYF.